One sample yielded the 31 T cell receptor beta chains listed below, sequenced in a study of shared clonotypes between healthy human individuals. Here immunoSEQ multiplex PCR was the method, and the copy in TCRdb shows in-frame clones only, minus some. Found here are approximately 2.5 million clones, more than 90% of them singletons; the top ten hold over 0.12%. Material for sequencing was naive CD4+ T cells sorted from blood. As to subset: CD45RA+ positively selected. The receptors stem from a young man in good health.

This chain links TRBV5-4 with TRBJ2-1, with 9 nucleotides matching TRBD2. The V gene's germline CDR1 is SGHNT and CDR2 YYREEE (reference sequence). The ends lost 2 bases at V and 5 bases at J; junction bases unmatched: 5. The CDR3 runs to 15 residues. Here the CDR3 DNA reads TGTGCCAGCAGCTTAGCGGGGGGTTACAACAATGAGCAGTTCTTC. Its protein product is CASSLAGGYNNEQFF.

The chain combines TRBV19 with TRBJ1-5, with D perhaps TRBD1 (5 bases). The length of the CDR3 is 14 residues. Trimming shortened V by 6 bases and J by 1 base, and 10 bases separated the two germline ends. The germline CDR1 and CDR2 sequences are LNHDA and SQIVND (reference sequence). CDR3 sequence: CASRVGGSNQPQHF. The CDR3 region has the DNA TGTGCCAGTAGGGTCGGGGGAAGCAATCAGCCCCAGCATTTT.

The V call is TRBV10-3, the J call TRBJ1-1; TRBD1 might be the D (5 bases). CDR3 size: 15 residues. V lost 0 bases to trimming and J lost 6 bases, with 14 bases between them. CDR1 and CDR2 (germline): ENHRY, SYGVKD. The CDR3 is CAISESSGRKPEAFF. Here the CDR3 DNA reads TGTGCCATCAGTGAGTCCTCGGGGCGCAAACCTGAAGCTTTCTTT.

V gene TRBV6-1 combines with J gene TRBJ2-5, with D possibly matching TRBD1 (6 bases). V shed 5 bases and J shed 9 bases, with 22 bases lying between them. CDR1 MNHNS and CDR2 SASEGT come from the germline V gene. This CDR3 has 15 amino acids. The CDR3 spells CASSLTSGAARAQYF. CDR3 nucleotides: TGTGCCAGCAGTCTTACCTCAGGGGCCGCCCGGGCCCAGTACTTC.

The chain has TRBV4-1 and TRBJ2-5; a possible D gene is TRBD2 (5 bases). The CDR3 covers 15 residues. Germline assignment: CDR1 MGHRA and CDR2 YSYEKL. Trimming removed 5 bases from V and 4 bases from J, with 17 bases in between. CDR3 sequence (DNA): TGCGCCAGCAGCGGCTCGGGGAGAGGAGGAGAGACCCAGTACTTC. This gives the protein CASSGSGRGGETQYF.

Notes on this clone: The sample contains more than one DNA sequence encoding this CDR3. The chain has TRBV9 and TRBJ2-1; D perhaps matches TRBD2 (5 bases). This CDR3 has 15 residues. V was clipped by 0 bases and J by 3 bases, with 10 bases between them. Germline CDR1 is SGDLS and CDR2 is YYNGEE. The CDR3 sequence: CASSVVGGRYNEQFF. The CDR3 coding sequence is TGTGCCAGCAGCGTAGTAGGAGGACGCTACAATGAGCAGTTCTTC.

CDR3 region: CASSDGGEGRVEQYF. In DNA form, the CDR3 reads TGCGCCAGCAGTGACGGCGGAGAGGGCCGGGTCGAGCAGTACTTC. This chain joins TRBV10-1 and TRBJ2-7; TRBD2 is a possible D gene (5 bases). CDR3 length: 15 residues. V shed 3 bases and J shed 6 bases, with 18 bases lying between them. Germline V gene sequence: CDR1 WNHNN, CDR2 SYGVQD (reference sequence).

CDR3 nucleotides: TGCGCCAGCAGCTTGGCTAGTGGTCATAATGAAAAACTGTTTTTT. Translated, it gives CASSLASGHNEKLFF. The chain is built from TRBV5-1 and TRBJ1-4, with D uncertain. V was pared by 0 bases and J by 4 bases, with 10 bases between. Per the germline V gene, CDR1 is SGHRS and CDR2 is YFSETQ. This CDR3 comprises 15 residues.

Notes on this clone: Distinct nucleotide sequences in the sample also encode this CDR3. The chain carries TRBV10-3 and TRBJ2-7; D call uncertain. V lost 4 bases and J 4 bases, leaving 8 bases between the germline ends. Germline-derived CDR1 and CDR2 are ENHRY and SYGVKD. The CDR3 extends over 12 amino acids. CDR3: CAISGTEYEQYF. The CDR3 bases are TGTGCCATCAGTGGGACGGAATACGAGCAGTACTTC.

The CDR3 bases are TGTGCCAGCAGCGAAGGGACAGGGTTTTCCTACGAGCAGTACTTC. It translates to CASSEGTGFSYEQYF. The rearrangement links TRBV9 to TRBJ2-7, with 9 bases matching TRBD1. CDR3 length: 15 amino acids. Unmatched junction bases numbered 5, after V lost 3 bases and J lost 1 base. Germline V gene lookup returns CDR1 SGDLS and CDR2 YYNGEE.

The chain couples TRBV27 to TRBJ2-5; D is ambiguous. The germline V gene encodes CDR1 MNHEY and CDR2 SMNVEV (reference sequence). V gave up 2 bases and J gave up 2 bases, with 3 bases separating them. The CDR3 extends over 12 amino acids. CDR3 in amino acids: CASSLGQETQYF. CDR3 DNA: TGTGCCAGCAGTTTAGGGCAAGAGACCCAGTACTTC.

The chain carries TRBV6-5 and TRBJ1-4, with D possibly being TRBD1 (5 bases). Deletions cut 2 bases from V and 4 bases from J, with 8 bases between. The germline V gene has CDR1 MNHEY and CDR2 SVGAGI. This CDR3 comprises 14 residues. The CDR3 DNA is TGTGCCAGCAGTTACAGGGGCTTTAATGAAAAACTGTTTTTT. Translating it yields CASSYRGFNEKLFF.

The chain links TRBV2 to TRBJ1-5; no reliable D call. The germline V gene encodes CDR1 SNHLY and CDR2 FYNNEI. The length of the CDR3 is 16 residues. With 6 bases removed from V and 0 bases from J, the gap between germline ends came to 15 bases. CDR3 in amino acids: CASSASQPYSNQPQHF. In DNA form, the CDR3 reads TGTGCCAGCAGCGCCAGCCAACCGTATAGCAATCAGCCCCAGCATTTT.

J is TRBJ2-3 and V is TRBV28; D not certain. Germline V gives CDR1 MDHEN, CDR2 SYDVKM. CDR3 length: 13 amino acids. V was pared by 3 bases and J by 3 bases, with 7 bases between. Here the CDR3 DNA reads TGTGCCAGCAGTTTGGTAACAACAGATACGCAGTATTTT. Protein sequence: CASSLVTTDTQYF.

This clone was recorded once. Other DNA sequences from this sample encode an identical CDR3 as well. The V and J genes are TRBV30 and TRBJ2-2, with 10 nucleotides matching TRBD2. The length of the CDR3 is 15 residues. Germline trimming cut 1 base from V and 1 base from J; bases unmatched to any gene: 0. The germline gives CDR1 GTSNPN, CDR2 SVGIG (reference sequence). CDR3 bases: TGTGCCTGGAGTGGACTAGCGGGGAACACCGGGGAGCTGTTTTTT. It encodes CAWSGLAGNTGELFF.

DNA of the CDR3: TGTGCCAGCAGCGTAGGGGCAGGGACCCCTGTGATTGGGACCCAGTACTTC. It translates to CASSVGAGTPVIGTQYF. The chain carries TRBV9 and TRBJ2-5; the D call may be TRBD1 or TRBD2 (5 bases each). This CDR3 spans 17 amino acids. V lost 0 bases and J 7 bases, leaving 22 bases between the germline ends. CDR1 is SGDLS, CDR2 YYNGEE, per germline.

CDR3 bases: TGTGCCAGCAGTGCGGACAGCCGAAACTATGGCTACACCTTC. It specifies CASSADSRNYGYTF. The chain couples TRBV6-4 to TRBJ1-2; possible D gene TRBD1, 6 bases. Trimming took 4 bases from V and 2 from J, leaving 11 bases between them. The CDR3 sequence is 14 residues long. Germline V gene lookup returns CDR1 MRHNA and CDR2 SNTAGT.

V is TRBV5-1 and J is TRBJ2-7, with D possibly TRBD1 on 6 matching bases. Trimming took off 1 base at V and 1 base at J, with 12 bases between the two ends. Germline V gene lookup returns CDR1 SGHRS and CDR2 YFSETQ. CDR3 size: 15 residues. CDR3 sequence reads: CASSLRQGISYEQYF. CDR3 nucleotide sequence: TGCGCCAGCAGCTTGAGGCAGGGGATATCCTACGAGCAGTACTTC.

This chain uses TRBV6-1 with TRBJ2-7; 8 bases line up with TRBD1. This CDR3 has 15 residues. The V segment lost 6 bases and the J segment 3 bases; nucleotides outside the gene matches: 10. CDR1 MNHNS and CDR2 SASEGT come from the germline V gene. CDR3 nucleotide sequence: TGTGCCAGCAGCAAGACAGGGGCCACCTTCTACGAGCAGTACTTC. Translating gives CASSKTGATFYEQYF.

This rearrangement joins TRBV6-5 to TRBJ1-1, with 7 positions matching TRBD1. Looked up from germline, CDR1 is MNHEY and CDR2 is SVGAGI. This CDR3 is built from 13 residues. The junction had 10 bases not matched to a gene; V was cut back by 4 bases and J by 11 bases. The CDR3, as DNA: TGTGCCAGCAGTTTCCTCAGGGGGGCGTTGGCTTTCTTT. It specifies CASSFLRGALAFF.

The chain uses TRBV5-1 and TRBJ1-3, with D unclear. This CDR3 is built from 14 residues. The germline V gene has CDR1 SGHRS and CDR2 YFSETQ. V gave up 4 bases and J gave up 1 base, with 9 bases separating them. The CDR3 region is CASSQKGSGNTIYF. DNA for the CDR3: TGCGCCAGCAGCCAAAAAGGATCTGGAAACACCATATATTTT.

This clone was seen a single time. The gene calls are TRBV10-3 and TRBJ1-2, with D perhaps matching TRBD1 (6 bases). The CDR3 covers 13 residues. Trimming left V 10 bases short and J 2 bases short, with 14 bases between. Per germline, CDR1 ENHRY and CDR2 SYGVKD. The CDR3 protein is CATSRGTNYGYTF. CDR3 bases: TGTGCCACCTCGAGAGGGACAAACTATGGCTACACCTTC.

The chain has TRBV5-8 and TRBJ1-5; 7 positions match TRBD1. The germline gives CDR1 SGHTS, CDR2 YDEGEE. Trimming removed 3 bases from V and 0 bases from J; junction bases left unmatched: 12. CDR3 size: 18 residues. CDR3 sequence reads: CASSYRGQFINSNQPQHF. The CDR3 DNA reads as TGTGCCAGCAGCTATCGGGGACAGTTCATCAATAGCAATCAGCCCCAGCATTTT. Full variable domain (rest looked up from reference TRBV5-8 and TRBJ1-5): EAGVTQSPTHLIKTRGQQATLRCSPISGHTSVYWYQQALGLGLQFLLWYDEGEERNRGNFPPRFSGRQFPNYSSELNVNALELEDSALYLCASSYRGQFINSNQPQHFGDGTRLSIL.

The chain uses TRBV2 and TRBJ2-3; a possible D gene is TRBD2 (5 bases). V was shortened by 8 bases and J by 1 base, with 13 bases between the two germline ends. CDR1 and CDR2 from the germline V gene are SNHLY and FYNNEI. The CDR3 has 14 amino acids. The chain's CDR3 is CASCQLRGTDTQYF. The CDR3 nucleotides read TGTGCCAGCTGTCAACTGCGGGGCACAGATACGCAGTATTTT.

The chain uses TRBV9 and TRBJ2-1, with TRBD2 matching over 13 bases. The germline CDR1 and CDR2 sequences are SGDLS and YYNGEE. V gave up 4 bases and J gave up 0 bases; unmatched junction bases: 10. This CDR3 region has 19 residues. The CDR3 region has the DNA TGTGCCAGCAGCCCGAGGGGGACTAGCGGGGTGAGCTCCTACAATGAGCAGTTCTTC. Its protein is CASSPRGTSGVSSYNEQFF.

The V gene is TRBV6-5, the J gene TRBJ2-5; D gene uncertain. The CDR3 is 16 amino acids. Per the germline V gene, CDR1 is MNHEY and CDR2 is SVGAGI. Trimming cost V 0 bases and J 5 bases, with 16 bases left between them. The CDR3 coding sequence is TGTGCCAGCAGTTACTCGTTTGAAATTGGGGTGGAGACCCAGTACTTC. As protein: CASSYSFEIGVETQYF.

This rearrangement joins TRBV18 to TRBJ2-2; the match to TRBD1 covers 10 bases. CDR1 and CDR2 (germline): KGHSH, LQKENI. V lost 3 bases, J lost 7 bases, and 8 bases stayed unmatched. This CDR3 is 16 amino acids long. The CDR3 loop is CASSPTGGEDNGELFF. As DNA, the CDR3 is TGTGCCAGCTCACCGACAGGGGGCGAGGATAACGGGGAGCTGTTTTTT.

The chain links TRBV6-1 to TRBJ2-2, with D unresolved. The CDR3 has 14 amino acids. V was pared by 7 bases and J by 1 base, with 10 bases between. Germline values: CDR1 MNHNS, CDR2 SASEGT. CDR3 bases: TGTGCCAGCAATTGGTCGGGGAACACCGGGGAGCTGTTTTTT. Translated: CASNWSGNTGELFF.

This clone has just one count. The chain joins TRBV5-4 to TRBJ1-4; the D gene is possibly TRBD1 (5 bases). Per germline, CDR1 SGHNT and CDR2 YYREEE (reference sequence). Deletions cut 0 bases from V and 6 bases from J, with 12 bases between. The CDR3 runs to 15 residues. The CDR3 spells CASSLGRLGDEKLFF. The CDR3 DNA follows: TGTGCCAGCAGCTTGGGACGTCTAGGGGATGAAAAACTGTTTTTT.

CDR3 sequence: CATSRDRTADTF. In DNA form, the CDR3 reads TGTGCCACCAGCAGAGATCGGACCGCCGACACCTTC. This chain uses TRBV15 with TRBJ1-2; the D is unclear. This CDR3 is 12 amino acids long. V lost 0 bases and J 12 bases, leaving 11 bases between the germline ends. From germline, CDR1 is LNHNV and CDR2 YYDKDF (reference sequence).

Note on this clone: Other DNA sequences in the same sample also yield this CDR3. This chain joins TRBV19 and TRBJ2-3, with 7 bases lining up with TRBD2. V was pared by 5 bases and J by 1 base, with 9 bases of the junction left unmatched. The length of the CDR3 is 16 residues. Germline V gene sequence: CDR1 LNHDA, CDR2 SQIVND (reference sequence). The CDR3 here is CASSPRLAGGTDTQYF. In nucleotides, the CDR3 is TGTGCCAGTAGTCCCCGACTAGCTGGGGGCACAGATACGCAGTATTTT. The entire variable domain, with the rest obtained from reference TRBV19 and TRBJ2-3, is as follows: DGGITQSPKYLFRKEGQNVTLSCEQNLNHDAMYWYRQDPGQGLRLIYYSQIVNDFQKGDIAEGYSVSREKKESFPLTVTSAQKNPTAFYLCASSPRLAGGTDTQYFGPGTRLTVL.